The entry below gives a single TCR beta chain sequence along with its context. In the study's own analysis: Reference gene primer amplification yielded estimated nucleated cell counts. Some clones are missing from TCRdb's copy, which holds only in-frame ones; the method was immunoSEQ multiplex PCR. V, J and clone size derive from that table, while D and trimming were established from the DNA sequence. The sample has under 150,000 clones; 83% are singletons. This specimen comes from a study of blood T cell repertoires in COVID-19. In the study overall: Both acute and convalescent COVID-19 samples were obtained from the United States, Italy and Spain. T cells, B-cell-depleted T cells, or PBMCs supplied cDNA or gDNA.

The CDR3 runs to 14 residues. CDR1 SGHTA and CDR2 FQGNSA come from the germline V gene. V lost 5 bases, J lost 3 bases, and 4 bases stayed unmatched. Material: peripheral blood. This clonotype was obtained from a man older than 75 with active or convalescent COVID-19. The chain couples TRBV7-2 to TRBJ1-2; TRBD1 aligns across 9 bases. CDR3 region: CASSPRTGDYGYTF. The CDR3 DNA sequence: TGTGCCAGCAGCCCGAGGACAGGGGACTATGGCTACACCTTC.